This record covers a single TCR beta chain. Its specificity is not known. Unique molecular identifiers were built into the TCR beta cDNA libraries. One entry per CDR3 protein, called by TCRdb with MiXCR from the PCR reads. Found here are hundreds of thousands of distinct CDR3 sequences, more than 50% of them singletons; the top ten hold around 10%. This specimen belongs to a study of post-analysis software for immune sequencing data. The study's findings and limits: Controls had significantly higher normalized Chao1 diversity than multiple sclerosis patients. F measure showed strong co-clustering of same-batch samples.

Sequencing was done on a sample of blood. The source is a girl aged 2-10 years with multiple sclerosis.

This CDR3 reads CASSFLGTGDGANVLTF. The CDR3 DNA reads as TGTGCCAGCAGTTTCCTAGGTACTGGGGACGGGGCCAACGTCCTGACTTTC. The chain employs TRBV12-3 or TRBV12-4 and TRBJ2-6; D may be TRBD1 or TRBD2 (5 bases each). The CDR3 is 17 residues long. V was clipped by 3 bases and J by 4 bases, with 16 bases between them.